Below, one T cell receptor (beta chain) is given with its context. Assay: immunoSEQ multiplex PCR; the TCRdb copy retains only in-frame clones and omits some. Among about 160,000 clones listed, 70% to 90% were seen once. The sample is drawn from a study of control samples from healthy donors and cancer patients. Germline assignment: CDR1 MNHEY and CDR2 SMNVEV (reference sequence). CDR3 length: 16 amino acids. The V end was cut by 5 bases, the J end by 4 bases, with 18 bases between. This chain connects TRBV27 to TRBJ1-3; D gene ambiguous. Sample: blood. The receptor's source is a man aged 30 to 39 in good health. The CDR3 coding sequence is TGTGCCAGCAGTCCCTGGGGTGGGCTAGCGGGAAACACCATATATTTT. It yields the protein CASSPWGGLAGNTIYF.